The source of this T cell receptor beta chain is a study of metastatic and nonmetastatic thyroid tumors. Whole-study context: Across blood and tumor or nodule tissue, repertoires from malignant and benign thyroid patients were compared with one another.

This clone was recorded a few times. Its antigen is currently unknown. V was clipped by 2 bases and J by 4 bases; unmatched bases: 0. The CDR3 spans 15 residues. The V gene's germline CDR1 is MNHNS and CDR2 SASEGT. Broader study findings: A significant increase in TCR beta diversity was reportedly seen in malignant thyroid tumors relative to benign nodules, in blood and tumor.

TCRdb recomputed clones from the PCR reads via MiXCR. The sample lists under 95,000 clones; over 9.5% were seen once. Patients underwent thyroid surgery, and none had received any treatment before it. The sample was blood. The genes are TRBV6-1 and TRBJ2-4; 12 bases are shared with TRBD2. This receptor was obtained from a female donor with papillary thyroid cancer or a benign thyroid nodule (not recorded which). Some clones in this sample may be carry-over from other donors' samples. As DNA, the CDR3 is TGTGCCAGCAGTGAACTAGCGGGGGGGAAAAACATTCAGTACTTC. Protein: CASSELAGGKNIQYF.